The 14 T cell receptor beta chains in this list originate from one sample, sequenced in a study of blood T cell repertoires in COVID-19. Here immunoSEQ multiplex PCR was the method, and the copy in TCRdb shows in-frame clones only, minus some. In the table there are 250,000 to 350,000 clones, approximately 84% of which are singletons. Specimen: peripheral blood. The receptors were sampled from a human donor with COVID-19, enrolled during active disease. The donor label of this sample is uncertain.

The rearrangement links TRBV19 to TRBJ1-1; D uncertain. The CDR3 is 16 residues long. CDR1 and CDR2 from the germline V gene are LNHDA and SQIVND (reference sequence). Trimming pared 4 bases from V and 3 bases from J, leaving 18 bases between. CDR3 DNA: TGTGCCAGTAGTAGGGGTGGCGCGGGGAGGGACACTGAAGCTTTCTTT. Its protein product is CASSRGGAGRDTEAFF.

The chain recombines TRBV7-2 with TRBJ1-6, with D maybe TRBD1 (6 bases). Germline assignment: CDR1 SGHTA and CDR2 FQGNSA. V lost 5 bases to trimming and J lost 6 bases, with 14 bases between them. The CDR3 runs 15 residues. CDR3 amino acids: CASSGPDSFNSPLHF. In nucleotides, the CDR3 is TGTGCCAGCAGCGGCCCGGACAGTTTTAATTCACCCCTCCACTTT.

V and J are TRBV7-9 and TRBJ2-2; D possibly corresponds to TRBD1 (6 bases). V was clipped by 5 bases and J by 1 base, with 17 bases between them. The germline V gene has CDR1 SEHNR and CDR2 FQNEAQ (reference sequence). The CDR3 is 17 amino acids. CDR3 sequence (DNA): TGTGCCAGCAGCCCTTATCGTGGGGGACAGAACACCGGGGAGCTGTTTTTT. It encodes CASSPYRGGQNTGELFF.

This chain links TRBV9 with TRBJ2-3, with 9 bases matching TRBD1. This CDR3 has 15 amino acids. Germline V gene sequence: CDR1 SGDLS, CDR2 YYNGEE. V trimming: 7 bases; J trimming: 8 bases; junction bases outside the gene matches: 14. CDR3 sequence (DNA): TGTGCCAGCGACAAAACAGGGGGCGGAAAGGGTACGCAGTATTTT. Amino acid sequence: CASDKTGGGKGTQYF.

The chain links TRBV3-1 (or the pseudogene TRBV3-2) to TRBJ2-5; 7 bases map to TRBD1. J was trimmed by 3 bases and V by 9 bases; bases with no gene match: 7. CDR3 length: 13 amino acids. Germline V gene sequence: CDR1 LGHDT, CDR2 YNNKEL (reference sequence). CDR3 protein: CASRTRGKETQYF. The CDR3 DNA is TGTGCCAGTCGTACCAGGGGGAAAGAGACCCAGTACTTC.

The chain joins TRBV6-5 to TRBJ2-5, with 11 bases fitting TRBD1. Germline CDR1 is MNHEY and CDR2 is SVGAGI. The CDR3 has 14 amino acids. Losses at the gene ends were 7 bases for V and 5 bases for J; bases not matched to a gene: 6. The CDR3: CASTSDRGLETQYF. The CDR3, as DNA: TGTGCCAGCACTTCGGACAGGGGGCTTGAGACCCAGTACTTC.

This sequence joins TRBV28 and TRBJ1-1; D might be TRBD1 (5 bases). V was shortened by 6 bases and J by 1 base, with 9 bases between the two germline ends. Looked up from germline, CDR1 is MDHEN and CDR2 is SYDVKM. This CDR3 has 13 amino acids. The CDR3 coding sequence is TGTGCCAGCAGCGGGACTCCGAACACTGAAGCTTTCTTT. Its translation: CASSGTPNTEAFF.

The V call is TRBV3-1 (or the pseudogene TRBV3-2), the J call TRBJ2-7, with D unclear. The CDR3 spans 17 residues. The germline gives CDR1 LGHDT, CDR2 YNNKEL (reference sequence). Trimming took 1 base from V and 0 from J, leaving 16 bases between them. This CDR3 is CASSQGLWSPSSYEQYF. The DNA for the CDR3 is TGTGCCAGCAGCCAAGGCCTTTGGAGCCCCTCCTCCTACGAGCAGTACTTC.

The chain couples TRBV7-2 to TRBJ1-2, with a tentative D call TRBD1 (6 bases). CDR1 SGHTA and CDR2 FQGNSA come from the germline V gene. V was trimmed by 5 bases and J by 4 bases, leaving 14 bases between them. The CDR3 is 14 residues long. Written as DNA, the CDR3 is TGTGCCAGCAGCCCGCACAGGGATAGCTATGGCTACACCTTC. As protein: CASSPHRDSYGYTF. Full variable domain (missing parts from reference TRBV7-2 and TRBJ1-2): GAGVSQSPSNKVTEKGKDVELRCDPISGHTALYWYRQSLGQGLEFLIYFQGNSAPDKSGLPSDRFSAERTGGSVSTLTIQRTQQEDSAVYLCASSPHRDSYGYTFGSGTRLTVV.

As for this clone: The same CDR3 arises from other DNA sequences in this sample as well. This rearrangement joins TRBV6-2 or TRBV6-3 to TRBJ2-7, with D possibly being TRBD2 (5 bases). Germline CDR1 and CDR2: MNHEY and SVGEGT. V was cut by 0 bases and J by 0 bases, with 12 bases left in between. The length of the CDR3 is 16 residues. This chain's CDR3 is CASSYSSGGSSYEQYF. CDR3 in DNA: TGTGCCAGCAGTTACTCTAGTGGAGGCAGCTCCTACGAGCAGTACTTC.

The chain employs TRBV11-2 and TRBJ1-2, with a possible D match to TRBD1 (5 bases). The CDR3 extends over 14 amino acids. The germline gives CDR1 SGHAT, CDR2 FQNNGV. V dropped 1 base and J dropped 9 bases, with 15 bases sitting between them. The CDR3 DNA follows: TGTGCCAGCAGCTTAGTGCCCCCGGCGGGGCGCTACACCTTC. The encoded protein is CASSLVPPAGRYTF.

The DNA for the CDR3 is TGCGCCAGCAGCCTCGGACAGCAGGAGGACACCATATATTTT. Its protein product is CASSLGQQEDTIYF. The J gene is TRBJ1-3, the V gene TRBV5-1; weak D call: TRBD1 (6 bases). The CDR3 runs 14 residues. Trimming took 4 bases from V and 8 from J, leaving 16 bases between them. The germline gives CDR1 SGHRS, CDR2 YFSETQ.

The rearrangement joins TRBV3-1 (or the pseudogene TRBV3-2) to TRBJ1-1; D might be TRBD1 (6 bases). This CDR3 has 13 residues. The germline gives CDR1 LGHDT, CDR2 YNNKEL (reference sequence). The V gene lost 3 bases and the J gene lost 7 bases, with 12 bases spanning the gap. CDR3 DNA: TGTGCCAGCAGCCAGTCACAGGGTTTTGAAGCTTTCTTT. Residues: CASSQSQGFEAFF.

This clone was observed at least ten times. The chain is built from TRBV4-3 and TRBJ2-7; D unclear. CDR3 length: 14 residues. Germline CDR1 reads LGHNA; CDR2 reads YSLEER. V was cut by 0 bases and J by 3 bases, with 9 bases left in between. The CDR3 spells CASSQDLQVYEQYF. The CDR3 nucleotides are TGCGCCAGCAGCCAAGATCTCCAGGTCTACGAGCAGTACTTC.